The following is a TCR beta chain sequence with its context. Its antigen is unknown. The CDR3 totals 16 residues. V was shortened by 4 bases and J by 4 bases, with 19 bases between the two germline ends. In germline, CDR1 is SEHNR, CDR2 FQNEAQ (reference sequence). This specimen belongs to a study of T-cell memory formation after mild COVID-19. General observations from the study: Mainly in CM and EM were contracting CD4+ clones; CD8+ were in EMRA. Clones shrinking from day 15 to 85 showed even CD4/CD8 mixes; later expanders tilted CD4+. Researchers found some responding clones in pre-infection memory, a sign that cross-reactive memory joined.

TCRdb passed the 5' RACE reads through MiXCR, listing each CDR3 protein once. Of 110,000 to 150,000 distinct CDR3 sequences in the sample, around 27% were seen once. This TCR derives from an adult woman who had mild COVID-19 (a few samples of this study predate the infection). Cell type and time point are not known. Sequenced material: PBMCs or a T cell subset sorted from them (not recorded which). This chain joins TRBV7-9 and TRBJ1-1; D is possibly TRBD1 (6 bases). The CDR3 region has the DNA TGTGCCAGCAGCTCACTCCTGGACAGCCTGGGCACTGAAGCTTTCTTT. Protein sequence: CASSSLLDSLGTEAFF.